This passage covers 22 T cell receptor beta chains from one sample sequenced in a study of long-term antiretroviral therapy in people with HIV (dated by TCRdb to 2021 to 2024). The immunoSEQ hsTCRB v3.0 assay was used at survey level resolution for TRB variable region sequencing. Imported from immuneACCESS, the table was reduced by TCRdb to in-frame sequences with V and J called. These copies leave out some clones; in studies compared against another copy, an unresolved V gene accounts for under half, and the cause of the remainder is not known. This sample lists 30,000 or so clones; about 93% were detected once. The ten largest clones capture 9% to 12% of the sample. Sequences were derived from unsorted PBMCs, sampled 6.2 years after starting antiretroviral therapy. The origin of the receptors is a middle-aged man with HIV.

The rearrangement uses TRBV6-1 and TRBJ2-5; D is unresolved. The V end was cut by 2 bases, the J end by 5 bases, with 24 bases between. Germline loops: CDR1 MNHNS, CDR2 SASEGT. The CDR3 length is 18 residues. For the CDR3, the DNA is TGTGCCAGCAGTGAAAGGGCCTCGGGCCCTGGGTTAGGGGAGACCCAGTACTTC. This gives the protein CASSERASGPGLGETQYF.

The CDR3 coding sequence is TGTGCCAGCAGCCAGGGGAGGGATCAGCCCCAGCATTTT. It specifies CASSQGRDQPQHF. The chain uses TRBV4-2 and TRBJ1-5; D gene uncertain. Germline V lookup: CDR1 LGHNA, CDR2 YNFKEQ. The V end lost 3 bases, the J end lost 5 bases, and 8 bases lay between the germline ends. The CDR3 covers 13 residues.

CDR3 loop: CATSRVASGRASYNEQFF. The CDR3 DNA sequence: TGTGCCACCAGCAGAGTCGCTAGCGGGAGGGCGTCCTACAATGAGCAGTTCTTC. The V gene is TRBV15, the J gene TRBJ2-1; 12 nucleotides agree with TRBD2. V gave up 1 base and J gave up 1 base; unmatched junction bases: 5. The CDR3 is 18 residues long. Germline V gene lookup returns CDR1 LNHNV and CDR2 YYDKDF (reference sequence).

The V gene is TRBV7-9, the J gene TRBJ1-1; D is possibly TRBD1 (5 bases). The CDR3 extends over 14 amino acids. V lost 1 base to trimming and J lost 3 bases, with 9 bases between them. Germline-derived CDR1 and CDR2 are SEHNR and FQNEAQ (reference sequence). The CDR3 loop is CASSLGGRDTEAFF. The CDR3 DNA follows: TGTGCCAGCAGCTTAGGGGGACGGGACACTGAAGCTTTCTTT.

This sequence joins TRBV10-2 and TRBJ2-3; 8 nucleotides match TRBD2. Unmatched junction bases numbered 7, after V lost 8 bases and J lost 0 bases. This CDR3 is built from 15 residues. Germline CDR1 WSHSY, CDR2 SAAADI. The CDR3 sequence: CASVDRGGSTDTQYF. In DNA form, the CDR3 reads TGCGCCAGCGTGGACCGGGGGGGAAGCACAGATACGCAGTATTTT.

The CDR3 DNA reads as TGTGCCAGCAGCTTTCGACAGCACTACGAGCAGTACTTC. Protein product: CASSFRQHYEQYF. J is TRBJ2-7 and V is TRBV7-8; weak D call: TRBD1 (5 bases). Trimming pared 3 bases from V and 3 bases from J, leaving 9 bases between. The CDR3 loop spans 13 amino acids. The germline CDR1 and CDR2 sequences are SGHVS and FQNEAQ.

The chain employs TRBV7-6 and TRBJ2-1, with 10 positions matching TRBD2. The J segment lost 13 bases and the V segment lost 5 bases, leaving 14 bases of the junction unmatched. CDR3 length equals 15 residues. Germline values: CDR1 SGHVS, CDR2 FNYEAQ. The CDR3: CASSLLTSGKVEQFF. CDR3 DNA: TGTGCCAGCAGCCTCCTAACTAGCGGGAAGGTGGAACAGTTCTTC.

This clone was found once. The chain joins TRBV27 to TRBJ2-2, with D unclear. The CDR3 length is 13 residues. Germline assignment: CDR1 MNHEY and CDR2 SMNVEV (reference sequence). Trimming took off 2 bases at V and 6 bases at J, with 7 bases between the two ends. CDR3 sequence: CASSLPPSGELFF. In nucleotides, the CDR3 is TGTGCCAGCAGTTTACCTCCGTCCGGGGAGCTGTTTTTT.

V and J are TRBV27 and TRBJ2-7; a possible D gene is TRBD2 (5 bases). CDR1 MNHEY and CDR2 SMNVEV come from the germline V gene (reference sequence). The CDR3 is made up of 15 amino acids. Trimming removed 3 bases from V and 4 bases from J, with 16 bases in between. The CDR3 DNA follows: TGTGCCAGCAGTTTGATACCTAGCTCTTTTTACGAGCAGTACTTC. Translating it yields CASSLIPSSFYEQYF.

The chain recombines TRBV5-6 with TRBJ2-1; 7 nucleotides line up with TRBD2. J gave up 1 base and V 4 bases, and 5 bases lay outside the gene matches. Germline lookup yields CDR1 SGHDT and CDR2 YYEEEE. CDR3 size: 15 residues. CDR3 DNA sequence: TGTGCCAGCAGCGGGGTCGGGGGGTCCTACAATGAGCAGTTCTTC. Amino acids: CASSGVGGSYNEQFF.

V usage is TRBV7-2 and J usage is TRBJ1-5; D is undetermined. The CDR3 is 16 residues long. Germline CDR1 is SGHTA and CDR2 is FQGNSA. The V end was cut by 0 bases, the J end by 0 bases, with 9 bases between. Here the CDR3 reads CASSLAVGLSNQPQHF. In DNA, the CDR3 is TGTGCCAGCAGCTTAGCCGTAGGACTTAGCAATCAGCCCCAGCATTTT.

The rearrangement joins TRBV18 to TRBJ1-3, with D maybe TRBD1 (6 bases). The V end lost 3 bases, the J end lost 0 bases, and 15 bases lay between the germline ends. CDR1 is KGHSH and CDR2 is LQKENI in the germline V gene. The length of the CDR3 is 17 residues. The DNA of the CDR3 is TGTGCCAGCTCACCCCCCGGACAGACTGCCTCTGGAAACACCATATATTTT. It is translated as CASSPPGQTASGNTIYF.

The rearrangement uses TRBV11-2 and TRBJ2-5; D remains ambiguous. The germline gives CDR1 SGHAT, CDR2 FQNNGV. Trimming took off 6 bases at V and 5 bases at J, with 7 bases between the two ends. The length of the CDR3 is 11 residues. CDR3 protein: CASRLTETQYF. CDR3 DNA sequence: TGTGCCAGCAGACTGACGGAGACCCAGTACTTC.

CDR3 sequence reads: CASSLTQDHYGYTF. CDR3 bases: TGTGCCAGCAGCTTAACTCAGGACCACTATGGCTACACCTTC. The gene calls are TRBV7-8 and TRBJ1-2, with unresolved D. CDR3 length: 14 residues. V was clipped by 2 bases and J by 3 bases, with 10 bases between them. From germline, CDR1 is SGHVS and CDR2 FQNEAQ.

CDR3 coding DNA: TGCAGCGTCCTAGCGGGGGGGCCGAGTGAGCAGTTCTTC. This translates into CSVLAGGPSEQFF. This chain uses TRBV29-1 with TRBJ2-1, with 12 bases matching TRBD2. The CDR3 loop spans 13 amino acids. V lost 6 bases to trimming and J lost 9 bases; unmatched junction nucleotides: 6. CDR1 and CDR2 (germline): SQVTM, ANQGSEA.

CDR3 in DNA: TGTGCCAGCAGCTTACCAGGTGGGACCCCTGGAAAACTGTTTTTT. Encoded protein: CASSLPGGTPGKLFF. The chain employs TRBV28 and TRBJ1-4; tentative D call: TRBD1 (5 bases). The CDR3 has 15 residues. The germline V gene has CDR1 MDHEN and CDR2 SYDVKM. The V and J ends lost 6 bases and 10 bases respectively, with 21 bases between them.

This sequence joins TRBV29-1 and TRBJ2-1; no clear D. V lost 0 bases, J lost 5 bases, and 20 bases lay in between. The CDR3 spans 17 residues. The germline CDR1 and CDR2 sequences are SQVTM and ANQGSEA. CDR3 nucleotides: TGCAGCGTTGAAGACCGCCAAGGCAGCTCATCAAACAATGAGCAGTTCTTC. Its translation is CSVEDRQGSSSNNEQFF.

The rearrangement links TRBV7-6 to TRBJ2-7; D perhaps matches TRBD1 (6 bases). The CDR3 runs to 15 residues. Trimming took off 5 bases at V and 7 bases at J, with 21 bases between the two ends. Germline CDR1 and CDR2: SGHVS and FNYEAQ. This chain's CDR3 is CASSPLAAGDQEQYF. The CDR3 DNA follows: TGTGCCAGCAGCCCACTTGCGGCAGGGGATCAAGAGCAGTACTTC.

The CDR3: CASSLGAGMNTEAFF. CDR3 nucleotide sequence: TGTGCCAGCAGCTTAGGTGCGGGGATGAACACTGAAGCTTTCTTT. The V gene is TRBV7-2, the J gene TRBJ1-1; no reliable D call. The CDR3 sequence is 15 residues long. Germline CDR1 SGHTA, CDR2 FQGNSA. Trimming pared 1 base from V and 0 bases from J, leaving 9 bases between.

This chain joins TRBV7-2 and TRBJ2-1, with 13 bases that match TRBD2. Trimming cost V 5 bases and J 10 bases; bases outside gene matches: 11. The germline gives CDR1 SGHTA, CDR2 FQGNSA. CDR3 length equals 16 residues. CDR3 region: CASSPRTSGSGKEQFF. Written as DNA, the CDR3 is TGTGCCAGCAGCCCCCGGACTAGCGGGAGCGGAAAAGAGCAGTTCTTC.

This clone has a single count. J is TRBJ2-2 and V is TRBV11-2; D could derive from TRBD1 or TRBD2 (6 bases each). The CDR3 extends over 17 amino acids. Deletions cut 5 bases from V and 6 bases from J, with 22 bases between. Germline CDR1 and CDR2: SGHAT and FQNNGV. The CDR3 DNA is TGTGCCAGCAGCCAAAAGGGGGGCTCGGGCCCCTCCGGGGAGCTGTTTTTT. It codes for CASSQKGGSGPSGELFF.

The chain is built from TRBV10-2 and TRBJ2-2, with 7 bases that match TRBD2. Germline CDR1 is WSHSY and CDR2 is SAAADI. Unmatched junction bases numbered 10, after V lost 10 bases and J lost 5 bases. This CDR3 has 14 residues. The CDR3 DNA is TGCGCCACCGGGTGGGAGGGGCGGACCGGGGAGCTGTTTTTT. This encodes CATGWEGRTGELFF.